This section outlines one TCR beta chain sequence together with its context. This sample stems from a study of shared clonotypes between healthy human individuals. Authors' methods: Junction-only immunoSEQ sequences carried no quality scores, so filtering differed. Using immunoSEQ multiplex PCR, the repertoire was profiled, and TCRdb retains in-frame clones only, with some absent. V and J calls and clone size are those listed in that table; D and trimming were worked out from the DNA. The data hold 170,000 or so clones, with around 63% observed a single time. This clonotype originated in a man aged 25-45 years in good health. The sample was memory CD4+ T cells sorted from blood. Noted subset: CD45RA-negative fraction.

For the CDR3, the DNA is TGTGCCAGCAGCTTTCCTAGCCAGACTAGGAGTGGGCCCTACGAGCAGTACTTC. It codes for CASSFPSQTRSGPYEQYF. V is TRBV7-2 and J is TRBJ2-7, with D tentatively TRBD2 (6 bases). Per the germline V gene, CDR1 is SGHTA and CDR2 is FQGNSA. CDR3 length equals 18 residues. V was pared by 3 bases and J by 2 bases, with 23 bases between.